The TCR beta chain described here comes from a study of T cell repertoires in urothelial bladder cancer (dated by TCRdb to about 2019). Background on the whole study: Of the roughly 12 resected lesions, three were clinical stage cT0, three were cTa, three were cT1, and three were cT2 or greater. Some 11 resected bladder lesions, consisting of urothelial carcinoma (UC+) and benign (UC-) specimens, were examined. The study compared TCR repertoire clonality in bladder tumors with that in benign bladder inflammation. About a dozen patients with bladder lesions undergoing transurethral resection were identified prospectively.

What the work shows at the level of the full study, not this receptor alone: Carcinoma specimens had a median tumor infiltrating lymphocyte percentage of about 2%, while benign specimens had a median of around 13%. Urothelial carcinoma specimens contained fewer T cells than benign specimens, with a median of approximately 5,000 versus 26,000. A single T-cell clone reached up to roughly 17% of infiltrating lymphocytes in carcinoma specimens, compared with about 2% in benign specimens.

The immunoSEQ assay was used to sequence the CDR3 region of the TCR beta chain. As for the original processing: For each specimen, the T-cell fraction, clonal dominance, and maximum TCR clone frequency were calculated. TCRdb's version of the immuneACCESS table is confined to in-frame rearrangements and falls short of the full clone set. An unresolved V gene accounts for under half of the shortfall where checked; the remainder is of unknown origin. V and J calls and clone size follow that table, whereas D and trimming were derived from the DNA. A total of more than 10,000 clones appear in this sample, 66% of them only once. 8% to 9% of the sample comes from the top ten. CDR1 and CDR2 are drawn from the germline V gene (reference sequence): SEHNR, FQNEAQ. Trimmed from V: 5 bases; trimmed from J: 3 bases; junction bases lacking a gene match: 3. The CDR3 runs 13 amino acids, cysteine and phenylalanine included. Of all the DNA, just the CDR3 is kept, 39 bases in frame from base 1.

On this clone: Its antigen is unknown. Base qualities are not at hand, and no much larger clone is one base apart.

Bladder lesion specimens were obtained at transurethral resection and were stored at -80C. DNA was extracted from bladder specimens collected at transurethral resection. The TCR originated in a human donor with urothelial carcinoma. Recombination joined TRBV7-9 with TRBJ1-1; TRBD1 lines up with 7 middle nucleotides. Sequences were obtained from tumor-infiltrating cells from bladder cancer. Here is the DNA: TGTGCCAGCAGCCGACAGGGCCACACTGAAGCTTTCTTT. It translates to CASSRQGHTEAFF.